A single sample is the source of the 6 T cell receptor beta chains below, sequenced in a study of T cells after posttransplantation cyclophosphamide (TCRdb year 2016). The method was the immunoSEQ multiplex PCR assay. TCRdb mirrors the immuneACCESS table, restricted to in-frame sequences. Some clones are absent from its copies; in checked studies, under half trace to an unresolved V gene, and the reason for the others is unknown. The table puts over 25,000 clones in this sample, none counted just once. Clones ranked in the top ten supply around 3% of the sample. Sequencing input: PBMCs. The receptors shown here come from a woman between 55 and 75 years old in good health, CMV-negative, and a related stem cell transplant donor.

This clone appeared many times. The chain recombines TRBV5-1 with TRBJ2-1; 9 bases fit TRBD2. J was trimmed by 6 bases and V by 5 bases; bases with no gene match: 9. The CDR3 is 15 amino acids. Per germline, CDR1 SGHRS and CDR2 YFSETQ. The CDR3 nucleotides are TGCGCCAGCAGGCCCGTGGCGGGGGGGCTCAATGAGCAGTTCTTC. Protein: CASRPVAGGLNEQFF.

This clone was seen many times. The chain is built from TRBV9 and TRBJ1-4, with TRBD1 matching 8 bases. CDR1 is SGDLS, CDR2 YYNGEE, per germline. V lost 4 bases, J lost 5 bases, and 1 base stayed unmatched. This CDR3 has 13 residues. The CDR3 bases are TGTGCCAGCAGCCGACAGGGGAATGAAAAACTGTTTTTT. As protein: CASSRQGNEKLFF.

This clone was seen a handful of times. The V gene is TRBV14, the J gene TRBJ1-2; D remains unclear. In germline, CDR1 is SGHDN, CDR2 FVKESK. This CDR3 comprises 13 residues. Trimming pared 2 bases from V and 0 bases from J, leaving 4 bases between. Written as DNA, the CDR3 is TGTGCCAGCAGCCAACTTTCTAACTATGGCTACACCTTC. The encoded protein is CASSQLSNYGYTF.

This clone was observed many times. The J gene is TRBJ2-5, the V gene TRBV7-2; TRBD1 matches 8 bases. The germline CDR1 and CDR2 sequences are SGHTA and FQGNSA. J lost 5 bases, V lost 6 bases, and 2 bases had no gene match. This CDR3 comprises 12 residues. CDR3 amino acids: CASRRQGETQYF. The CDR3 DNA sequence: TGTGCCAGCAGACGACAGGGGGAGACCCAGTACTTC. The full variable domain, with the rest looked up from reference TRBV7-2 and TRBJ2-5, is GAGVSQSPSNKVTEKGKDVELRCDPISGHTALYWYRQSLGQGLEFLIYFQGNSAPDKSGLPSDRFSAERTGGSVSTLTIQRTQQEDSAVYLCASRRQGETQYFGPGTRLLVL.

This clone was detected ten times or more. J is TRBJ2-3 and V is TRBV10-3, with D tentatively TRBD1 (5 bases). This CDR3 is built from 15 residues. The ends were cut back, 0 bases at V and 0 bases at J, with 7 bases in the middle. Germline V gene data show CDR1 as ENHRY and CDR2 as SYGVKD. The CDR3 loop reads CAISESTDSTDTQYF. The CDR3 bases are TGTGCCATCAGTGAGTCGACAGACAGCACAGATACGCAGTATTTT.

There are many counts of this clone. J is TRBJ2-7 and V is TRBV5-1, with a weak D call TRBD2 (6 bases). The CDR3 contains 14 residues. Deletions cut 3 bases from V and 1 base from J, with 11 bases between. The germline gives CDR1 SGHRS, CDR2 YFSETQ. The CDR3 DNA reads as TGCGCCAGCAGCTGGGGGGACGGTTCCTACGAGCAGTACTTC. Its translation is CASSWGDGSYEQYF.